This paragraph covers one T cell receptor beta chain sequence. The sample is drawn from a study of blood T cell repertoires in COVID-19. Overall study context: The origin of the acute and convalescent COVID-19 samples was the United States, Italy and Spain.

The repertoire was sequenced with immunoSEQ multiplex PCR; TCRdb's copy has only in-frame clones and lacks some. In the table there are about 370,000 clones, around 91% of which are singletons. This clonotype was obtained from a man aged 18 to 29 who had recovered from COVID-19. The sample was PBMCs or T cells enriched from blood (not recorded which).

In nucleotides, the CDR3 is TGTGCCAGCAGCAAACAGGTTCAGAACACTGAAGCTTTCTTT. Its protein is CASSKQVQNTEAFF. The chain couples TRBV21-1 to TRBJ1-1; TRBD1 is the table's D call and was not checked against the DNA. TRBV21-1 is recorded as a pseudogene. This CDR3 has 14 residues.